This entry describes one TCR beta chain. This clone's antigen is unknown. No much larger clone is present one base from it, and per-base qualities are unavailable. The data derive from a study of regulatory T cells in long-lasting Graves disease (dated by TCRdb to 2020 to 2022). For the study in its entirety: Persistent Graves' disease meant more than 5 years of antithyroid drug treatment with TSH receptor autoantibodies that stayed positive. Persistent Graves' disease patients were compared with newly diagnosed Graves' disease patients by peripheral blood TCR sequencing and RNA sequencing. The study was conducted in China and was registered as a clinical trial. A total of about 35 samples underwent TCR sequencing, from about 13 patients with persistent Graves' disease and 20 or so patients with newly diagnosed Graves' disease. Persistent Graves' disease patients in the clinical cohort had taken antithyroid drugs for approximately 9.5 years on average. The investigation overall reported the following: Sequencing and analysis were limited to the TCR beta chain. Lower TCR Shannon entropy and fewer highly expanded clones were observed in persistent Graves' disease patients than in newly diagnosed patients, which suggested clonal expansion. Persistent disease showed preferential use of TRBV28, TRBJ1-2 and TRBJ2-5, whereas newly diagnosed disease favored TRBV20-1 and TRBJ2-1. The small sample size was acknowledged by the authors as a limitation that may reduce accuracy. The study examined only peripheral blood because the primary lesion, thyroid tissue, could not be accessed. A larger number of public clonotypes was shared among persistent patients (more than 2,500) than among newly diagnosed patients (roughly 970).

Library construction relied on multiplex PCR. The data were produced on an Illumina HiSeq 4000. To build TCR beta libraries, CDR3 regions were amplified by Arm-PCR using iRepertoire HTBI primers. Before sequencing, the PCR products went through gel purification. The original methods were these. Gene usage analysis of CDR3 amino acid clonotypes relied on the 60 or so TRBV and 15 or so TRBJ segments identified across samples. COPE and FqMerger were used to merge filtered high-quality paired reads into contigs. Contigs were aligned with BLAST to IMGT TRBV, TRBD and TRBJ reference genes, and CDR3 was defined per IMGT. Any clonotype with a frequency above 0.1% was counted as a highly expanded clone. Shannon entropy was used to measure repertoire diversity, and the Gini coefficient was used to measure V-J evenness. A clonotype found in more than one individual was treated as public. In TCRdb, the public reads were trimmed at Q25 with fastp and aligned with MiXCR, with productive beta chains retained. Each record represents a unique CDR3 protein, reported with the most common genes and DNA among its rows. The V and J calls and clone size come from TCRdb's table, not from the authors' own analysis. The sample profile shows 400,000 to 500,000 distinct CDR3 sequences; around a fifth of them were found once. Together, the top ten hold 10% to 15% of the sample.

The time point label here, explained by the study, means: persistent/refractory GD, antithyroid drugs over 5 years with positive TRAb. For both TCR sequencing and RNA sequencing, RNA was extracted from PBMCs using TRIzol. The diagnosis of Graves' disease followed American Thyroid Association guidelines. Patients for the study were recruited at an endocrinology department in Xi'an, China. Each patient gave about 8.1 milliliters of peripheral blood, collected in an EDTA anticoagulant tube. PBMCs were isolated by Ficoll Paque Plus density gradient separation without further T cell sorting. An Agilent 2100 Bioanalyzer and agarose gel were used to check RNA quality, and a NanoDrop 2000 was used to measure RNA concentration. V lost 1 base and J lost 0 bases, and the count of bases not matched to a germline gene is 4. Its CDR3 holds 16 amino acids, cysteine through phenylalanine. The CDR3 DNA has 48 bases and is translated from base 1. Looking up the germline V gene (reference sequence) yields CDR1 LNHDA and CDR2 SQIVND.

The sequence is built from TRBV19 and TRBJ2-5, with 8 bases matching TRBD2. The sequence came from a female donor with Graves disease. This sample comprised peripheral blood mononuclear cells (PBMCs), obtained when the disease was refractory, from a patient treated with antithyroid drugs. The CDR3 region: CASSIGASGYQETQYF. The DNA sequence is TGTGCCAGTAGTATAGGTGCTAGCGGGTACCAAGAGACCCAGTACTTC.